The sample holds one count of the clone carrying this TCR beta chain. This record belongs to a study of OX40 agonist ivuxolimab in advanced cancers. The wider study: Eligibility admitted prior anti-PD-1, anti-PD-L1 or anti-CTLA-4 therapy; approximately 40% had some.

Assay: immunoSEQ multiplex PCR; the TCRdb copy retains only in-frame clones and omits some. The sample contains 85,000 to 130,000 clones, just over 90% of which appear only once. Individuals having autoimmune disease history or systemic immunosuppression were not enrolled. At cycle 4 day 1, cycle 7 day 1, and baseline, blood was sampled. After removal of 5 bases from V and 13 bases from J, the junction contained 13 bases not matched to a gene. The germline CDR1 and CDR2 sequences are SEHNR and FQNEAQ (reference sequence). This CDR3 spans 15 amino acids. The chain combines TRBV7-9 with TRBJ1-6; the match to TRBD1 covers 8 bases. This receptor was identified in an adult with an advanced solid tumor such as melanoma, head and neck, liver or kidney cancer. The sample in question was CD4+ or CD8+ T cells sorted from blood, obtained in a trial of the OX40 agonist ivuxolimab. The CDR3 bases are TGTGCCAGCAGCCTGGACCAGGGGGCCGGAGGTCCCCTCCACTTT. Encoded protein: CASSLDQGAGGPLHF.